A selection of T cell receptor beta chains follows, all from one sample in a study of blood T cell repertoires in COVID-19. Profiling relied on immunoSEQ multiplex PCR, and the TCRdb table lists in-frame clones only, not all of them. Counted here are roughly 150,000 clones, 78% occurring once; the ten biggest clones make up roughly 13%. Sequenced input: peripheral blood. These TCRs come from a woman of 80 years or more with acute or convalescent COVID-19. Each CDR3 is given with its conserved first and last residue. A D gene is named only where the DNA matches it firmly. Rows give clone size only sometimes, using once, few, many, or a class for an expanded clone.

v_gene	j_gene	d_gene	abundance	CDR3aa	CDR3nt
TRBV7-9	TRBJ2-1	TRBD1	NA	CASSPGQVNEQFF	TGTGCCAGCAGCCCCGGACAGGTCAATGAGCAGTTCTTC
TRBV29-1	TRBJ2-7	NA	NA	CSACGQPPYEQYF	TGCAGCGCGTGCGGACAGCCTCCCTACGAGCAGTACTTC
TRBV5-5	TRBJ2-7	NA	NA	CASSFRYAYEQYF	TGTGCCAGCAGCTTTCGGTACGCCTACGAGCAGTACTTC
TRBV7-3	TRBJ2-1	TRBD2	NA	CASSLTLLAGGYNEQFF	TGTGCCAGCAGCTTAACCCTTCTAGCGGGAGGTTACAATGAGCAGTTCTTC
TRBV6-5	TRBJ2-5	TRBD1	NA	CASRNRGRGETQYF	TGTGCCAGCAGGAACAGGGGGCGAGGTGAGACCCAGTACTTC
TRBV28	TRBJ2-1	NA	few	CASSSPQGRKNEQFF	TGTGCCAGCAGTTCTCCACAGGGGAGGAAAAATGAGCAGTTCTTC
TRBV25-1	TRBJ1-2	NA	few	CASSTLLGYTF	TGTGCCAGCTCGACACTCCTTGGCTACACCTTC
TRBV3-1/TRBV3-2	TRBJ2-7	TRBD2	NA	CASSQGAGGEQYF	TGTGCCAGCAGCCAGGGAGCGGGAGGCGAGCAGTACTTC
TRBV5-1	TRBJ1-2	TRBD1	NA	CASSSLRDRPLGYTF	TGCGCCAGCAGCTCCTTACGGGACAGGCCACTTGGCTACACCTTC
TRBV6-5	TRBJ2-2	TRBD2	NA	CASSSGLASGELFF	TGTGCCAGCAGTTCCGGACTAGCTTCCGGGGAGCTGTTTTTT
TRBV30	TRBJ1-2	TRBD1	NA	CAWRPIQGFYGYTF	TGTGCCTGGAGGCCCATACAGGGGTTCTATGGCTACACCTTC
TRBV6-2/TRBV6-3	TRBJ2-7	TRBD2	NA	CASRPGTSGSFSYEQYF	TGTGCCAGCAGACCTGGGACTAGCGGGAGTTTCTCCTACGAGCAGTACTTC
TRBV11-2	TRBJ2-5	TRBD2	NA	CASSPRRGETQYF	TGTGCCAGCAGTCCCCGGCGGGGGGAGACCCAGTACTTC
TRBV24-1	TRBJ1-5	TRBD1	NA	CATSDLKGQDPVGYSNQPQHF	TGTGCCACCAGTGATTTGAAGGGACAGGATCCCGTAGGGTACAGCAATCAGCCCCAGCATTTT
TRBV10-1	TRBJ1-2	NA	once	CASSESRVRGGYTF	TGCGCCAGCAGTGAGTCGAGGGTACGGGGAGGCTACACCTTC
TRBV4-1	TRBJ2-1	TRBD2	NA	CASSPRPLRGVDEQFF	TGCGCCAGCAGCCCCCGTCCCCTTCGGGGGGTCGATGAGCAGTTCTTC
TRBV4-2	TRBJ2-4	TRBD2	NA	CASSQTSGRGGSDIQYF	TGTGCCAGCAGCCAAACTAGCGGGAGGGGTGGGTCGGACATTCAGTACTTC
TRBV7-9	TRBJ2-3	NA	NA	CASSLGRRTDTQYF	TGTGCCAGCAGCTTAGGGAGAAGGACAGATACGCAGTATTTT